These T cell receptor beta chains were read from a single sample in a study of post-analysis software for immune sequencing data. TCRdb redid the calling of the PCR reads with MiXCR, one entry per CDR3 protein. The table records hundreds of thousands of distinct CDR3 sequences, approximately 59% of them present only once. Sequencing was done on a sample of blood. All receptors derive from a girl aged 2 to 10 with multiple sclerosis. CDR3s include the opening cysteine and the closing phenylalanine or tryptophan. D genes are given only for firm matches. The size field is filled for only some rows; it gives once, few, many or a size class.

cdr3_length j_call v_call clone_size d_call cdr3_aa cdr3_nt
16 TRBJ2-2 TRBV5-1 . TRBD1 CASSIGQGKATGELFF TGCGCCAGCAGCATTGGACAGGGCAAGGCCACCGGGGAGCTGTTTTTT
13 TRBJ1-1 TRBV5-6 . . CASSSSLGTEAFF TGTGCCAGCAGCTCCTCTTTGGGAACTGAAGCTTTCTTT
11 TRBJ2-7 TRBV29-1 few . CSPRRDYEQYF TGCAGCCCCCGACGAGACTACGAGCAGTACTTC
18 TRBJ1-5 TRBV12-3/TRBV12-4 few TRBD1 CASSTSLTGGLSNQPQHF TGTGCCAGCAGTACCTCCCTCACAGGGGGCCTTAGCAATCAGCCCCAGCATTTT
14 TRBJ2-1 TRBV5-8 . TRBD2 CASRRSGVSHEQFF TGTGCCAGCAGACGTAGCGGGGTTAGCCATGAGCAGTTCTTC
13 TRBJ2-1 TRBV6-5 . TRBD2 CASSRTSSNEQFF TGTGCCAGCAGTCGGACTAGTTCGAATGAGCAGTTCTTC
16 TRBJ2-1 TRBV24-1 . TRBD1 CATSDLPGQGYNEQFF TGTGCCACCAGTGACTTACCGGGACAGGGCTACAATGAGCAGTTCTTC
16 TRBJ2-3 TRBV6-5 . . CASSYSSAGNTDTQYF TGTGCCAGCAGTTACTCGAGTGCGGGAAACACAGATACGCAGTATTTT
14 TRBJ2-4 TRBV6-6 . TRBD2 CASSYSAGGDIQYF TGTGCCAGCAGTTACTCGGCGGGGGGCGACATTCAGTACTTC
14 TRBJ2-7 TRBV5-6 . . CASNVQGIPYEQYF TGTGCCAGCAACGTACAGGGAATCCCCTACGAGCAGTACTTC
14 TRBJ2-7 TRBV20-1 few TRBD2 CSAIPGLAGPEQYF TGCAGTGCTATTCCGGGACTAGCGGGACCCGAGCAGTACTTC
13 TRBJ2-3 TRBV6-2/TRBV6-3 . . CASSRRYTDTQYF TGTGCCAGCAGTCGGAGGTACACAGATACGCAGTATTTT
14 TRBJ2-4 TRBV15 . TRBD1 CATRTGQGANIQYF TGTGCCACCCGTACAGGACAGGGGGCAAACATTCAGTACTTC
14 TRBJ2-1 TRBV6-5 . . CASSSMGLPREQFF TGTGCCAGCAGTTCCATGGGACTCCCCAGGGAGCAGTTCTTC
16 TRBJ2-3 TRBV5-5 few TRBD2 CASSDRGLAGSDTQYF TGTGCCAGCAGCGACCGGGGACTAGCGGGCTCAGATACGCAGTATTTT
14 TRBJ1-2 TRBV12-3/TRBV12-4 few . CASSLTVDNYGYTF TGTGCCAGCAGTTTGACAGTTGATAACTATGGCTACACCTTC
13 TRBJ2-3 TRBV12-3/TRBV12-4 . . CASSLTRQGTQYF TGTGCCAGCAGCCTAACTAGGCAGGGAACGCAGTATTTT
13 TRBJ2-1 TRBV20-1 . TRBD2 CSASTGGPYEQFF TGCAGTGCTAGTACGGGAGGTCCCTATGAGCAGTTCTTC
16 TRBJ2-1 TRBV4-1 . TRBD2 CASSQFTSGMDNEQFF TGCGCCAGCAGCCAATTCACTAGCGGGATGGATAATGAGCAGTTCTTC
13 TRBJ1-2 TRBV5-6 . TRBD1 CAGSLYRGYGYTF TGTGCCGGCAGCTTGTACAGGGGCTATGGCTACACCTTC
14 TRBJ2-1 TRBV29-1 . . CSVSFAGPFGEQFF TGCAGCGTCTCCTTCGCGGGACCCTTCGGGGAGCAGTTCTTC
17 TRBJ2-1 TRBV29-1 . . CSGVGGAIGRTYNEQFF TGCAGCGGAGTGGGGGGGGCGATAGGAAGGACCTACAATGAGCAGTTCTTC
14 TRBJ2-3 TRBV20-1 few . CSATGVGPTDTQYF TGCAGTGCCACTGGGGTTGGCCCCACAGATACGCAGTATTTT
15 TRBJ2-3 TRBV7-2 few TRBD1 CASSLVGQITDTQYF TGTGCCAGCAGCTTAGTGGGACAGATCACAGATACGCAGTATTTT
15 TRBJ2-7 TRBV5-1 . . CASSLGVGPSYEQYF TGCGCCAGCAGCTTGGGGGTCGGACCCTCCTACGAGCAGTACTTC
11 TRBJ2-1 TRBV29-1 once . CSAAYGTEQFF TGCAGCGCCGCGTACGGGACAGAGCAGTTCTTC
14 TRBJ2-3 TRBV2 . TRBD2 CASTSSTSGTTQYF TGTGCCAGCACTTCGTCGACTAGCGGGACTACGCAGTATTTT
14 TRBJ2-2 TRBV25-1 . . CASREFRLTGELFF TGTGCCAGCAGGGAATTTCGCCTCACCGGGGAGCTGTTTTTT
14 TRBJ1-2 TRBV7-9 . TRBD1 CASSYDRGAYGYTF TGTGCCAGCAGTTATGACAGGGGTGCCTATGGCTACACCTTC
13 TRBJ2-1 TRBV7-3 . . CASSLSTRNEQFF TGTGCCAGCAGCTTAAGTACCCGCAATGAGCAGTTCTTC
16 TRBJ2-1 TRBV5-1 . TRBD1 CASSLGTGGANNEQFF TGCGCCAGCAGCTTGGGGACAGGGGGCGCGAATAATGAGCAGTTCTTC
11 TRBJ2-7 TRBV12-3/TRBV12-4 once . CASSALNEQYF TGTGCCAGCAGTGCCCTGAACGAGCAGTACTTC
16 TRBJ1-5 TRBV3-1 . . CASSLDSGAGNQPQHF TGTGCCAGCAGCCTCGACTCAGGGGCAGGAAATCAGCCCCAGCATTTT
15 TRBJ2-7 TRBV20-1 . TRBD2 CSARELAGGPHEQYF TGCAGTGCTAGAGAACTAGCGGGAGGGCCCCACGAGCAGTACTTC
18 TRBJ2-7 TRBV7-9 . TRBD2 CASSLSATTLAGAYEQYF TGTGCCAGCAGCTTATCCGCGACCACACTAGCGGGAGCCTACGAGCAGTACTTC
13 TRBJ2-5 TRBV7-2 many . CASSLVGGETQYF TGTGCCAGCAGTTTAGTAGGGGGAGAGACCCAGTACTTC
14 TRBJ1-2 TRBV6-5 once . CASVAVLGDYGYTF TGTGCCAGCGTCGCCGTACTGGGGGACTATGGCTACACCTTC
17 TRBJ2-1 TRBV5-1 . TRBD2 CASSLARLADLYNEQFF TGCGCCAGCAGCTTGGCCCGACTAGCGGACCTCTACAATGAGCAGTTCTTC
15 TRBJ1-6 TRBV28 . . CASTGGQGDSTPLHF TGTGCCAGCACCGGGGGGCAGGGAGATAGCACACCCCTCCACTTT
14 TRBJ2-5 TRBV6-2/TRBV6-3 few . CASSSSGLRETQYF TGTGCCAGCAGTTCGTCGGGCCTGAGGGAGACCCAGTACTTC
16 TRBJ2-1 TRBV7-9 . TRBD1 CASSSQGGQGYNEQFF TGTGCCAGCAGCTCGCAAGGAGGACAGGGCTACAATGAGCAGTTCTTC
20 TRBJ1-5 TRBV12-3/TRBV12-4 . . CASSFSWGASLGYSNQPQHF TGTGCCAGCAGTTTCTCGTGGGGGGCCAGTTTGGGATATAGCAATCAGCCCCAGCATTTT
15 TRBJ2-3 TRBV11-2 . TRBD1 CASSPTGDPTDTQYF TGTGCCAGCAGCCCGACAGGGGACCCCACAGATACGCAGTATTTT
16 TRBJ2-6 TRBV12-3/TRBV12-4 . TRBD1 CASVWGQGFGANVLTF TGTGCCAGCGTTTGGGGACAGGGATTTGGGGCCAACGTCCTGACTTTC
13 TRBJ1-2 TRBV12-3/TRBV12-4 . . CASSWQGAGSYTF TGTGCCAGCAGTTGGCAGGGAGCGGGAAGCTACACCTTC
15 TRBJ2-1 TRBV20-1 . TRBD1 CSASIDRVVNNEQFF TGCAGTGCTAGTATTGACAGGGTCGTCAACAATGAGCAGTTCTTC
14 TRBJ2-5 TRBV20-1 . TRBD2 CSARRAGGQETQYF TGCAGTGCTAGGAGGGCGGGGGGCCAAGAGACCCAGTACTTC
11 TRBJ2-1 TRBV29-1 once . CSVLSLNEQFF TGCAGCGTTCTCAGCCTGAATGAGCAGTTCTTC
16 TRBJ1-5 TRBV12-3/TRBV12-4 . . CASSLIAGKGNQPQHF TGTGCCAGCAGTTTGATCGCAGGGAAGGGCAATCAGCCCCAGCATTTT
16 TRBJ2-5 TRBV20-1 . TRBD2 CSARKAAGGLRETQYF TGCAGTGCTAGGAAAGCGGCGGGGGGGCTACGAGAGACCCAGTACTTC
13 TRBJ1-2 TRBV5-1 few . CASSLADRYGYTF TGCGCCAGCAGCTTGGCCGATCGATACGGCTACACCTTC
15 TRBJ2-7 TRBV28 . TRBD1 CASSPGQGTHYEQYF TGTGCCAGCAGCCCGGGACAGGGGACCCACTACGAGCAGTACTTC
18 TRBJ2-3 TRBV12-3/TRBV12-4 . TRBD2 CASSPGTSGSRSTDAQYF TGTGCCAGCAGTCCAGGGACTAGCGGGAGCCGTAGCACAGATGCGCAGTATTTT
14 TRBJ1-2 TRBV12-3/TRBV12-4 . . CASSPGGRNYGYTF TGTGCCAGCAGCCCCGGAGGGCGAAACTATGGCTACACCTTC
16 TRBJ2-1 TRBV5-1 few . CASSPLSSLANNEQFF TGCGCCAGCAGCCCCCTGTCCTCTCTCGCGAACAATGAGCAGTTCTTC
13 TRBJ2-3 TRBV7-3 . . CATAQVSGDTQYF TGTGCCACCGCGCAGGTATCGGGAGATACGCAGTATTTT
16 TRBJ2-2 TRBV5-1 few . CASSSGAGANTGELFF TGCGCCAGCAGCTCTGGGGCTGGGGCGAACACCGGGGAGCTGTTTTTT
16 TRBJ2-1 TRBV7-2 . TRBD2 CASSTDGLAGGGEQFF TGTGCCAGCAGCACCGATGGACTAGCGGGGGGAGGTGAGCAGTTCTTC